The 9 T cell receptor beta chains below were found in one sample sequenced in a study of neoadjuvant anti-PD-1 for oral cavity cancer. Measured with immunoSEQ multiplex PCR; TCRdb has only the in-frame clones, and not every one. The table records around 13,000 clones, about 65% of them present only once. Here the sequenced sample was PBMCs, taken before nivolumab (anti-PD-1) treatment. These receptors came from a person between 40 and 85 years old with oral cavity squamous cell carcinoma.

Note on this clone: A junction end diverges from the germline sequence, so it may reflect a read error. The chain recombines TRBV6-6 with TRBJ2-2, with TRBD2 matching over 7 bases. The CDR3 runs 14 residues. CDR1 and CDR2 from the germline V gene are MNHNY and SVGAGI (reference sequence). This CDR3 is CASSSSGYTGELFF. CDR3 DNA: TGTGCCAGCAGCTCTAGCGGATACACTGGGGAGCTGTTTTTT.

This clone was seen a few times. This chain links TRBV5-1 with TRBJ2-7, with 7 bases lining up with TRBD1. Germline V CDR1 and CDR2: SGHRS, YFSETQ. The CDR3 is made up of 14 amino acids. Germline trimming cut 4 bases from V and 6 bases from J; bases unmatched to any gene: 10. The CDR3 sequence is CASSRTGDFREQYF. The CDR3 DNA reads as TGCGCCAGCAGCCGGACAGGAGATTTTCGCGAGCAGTACTTC.

V usage is TRBV5-4 and J usage is TRBJ2-5; 16 positions match TRBD2. CDR1 and CDR2 (germline): SGHNT, YYREEE (reference sequence). The V and J ends lost 0 bases and 5 bases, in that order; junction bases with no gene match: 1. CDR3 size: 16 residues. This CDR3 is CASSLGGLAGGETQYF. The CDR3 region has the DNA TGTGCCAGCAGCTTGGGGGGACTAGCGGGGGGGGAGACCCAGTACTTC.

The chain employs TRBV29-1 and TRBJ1-2, with 7 bases that match TRBD1. The V segment lost 6 bases and the J segment 8 bases; nucleotides outside the gene matches: 15. The germline CDR1 and CDR2 sequences are SQVTM and ANQGSEA. CDR3 length: 14 amino acids. CDR3 nucleotides: TGCAGCGTGATCCTCGAGACAGGGAGAGACGGCTACACCTTC. Its protein is CSVILETGRDGYTF.

The CDR3 DNA reads as TGTGCCACCAGCAGAGATCCCCCGAGCGGGAGTTACAATGAGCAGTTCTTC. The encoded protein is CATSRDPPSGSYNEQFF. V gene TRBV15 combines with J gene TRBJ2-1, with 8 bases that match TRBD2. Per the germline V gene, CDR1 is LNHNV and CDR2 is YYDKDF (reference sequence). V lost 0 bases, J lost 4 bases, and 8 bases stayed unmatched. This CDR3 spans 17 amino acids.

The V gene is TRBV7-2, the J gene TRBJ1-2; TRBD1 aligns across 8 bases. The germline CDR1 and CDR2 sequences are SGHTA and FQGNSA. Trimming took 0 bases from V and 4 from J; bases not matched to a gene: 7. This CDR3 comprises 16 residues. This CDR3 is CASSLAGQVKGYGYTF. For the CDR3, the DNA is TGTGCCAGCAGCTTAGCGGGACAGGTCAAGGGCTATGGCTACACCTTC.

In nucleotides, the CDR3 is TGCGCCAGCAGCTTGGAAGGTGGGATGAACACTGAAGCTTTCTTT. Translated, it gives CASSLEGGMNTEAFF. The rearrangement joins TRBV5-1 to TRBJ1-1; no reliable D call. The CDR3 length is 15 residues. CDR1 and CDR2 from the germline V gene are SGHRS and YFSETQ. V was pared by 0 bases and J by 0 bases, with 9 bases between.

CDR3 amino acids: CASSAIVGSYNEQFF. Here the CDR3 DNA reads TGTGCCAGCAGCGCCATCGTGGGCTCCTACAATGAGCAGTTCTTC. The chain is built from TRBV9 and TRBJ2-1; D call uncertain. The CDR3 runs to 15 residues. The V and J ends lost 3 bases and 0 bases respectively, with 10 bases between them. Germline CDR1 reads SGDLS; CDR2 reads YYNGEE. The full variable domain, rest sourced from reference TRBV9 and TRBJ2-1, is DSGVTQTPKHLITATGQRVTLRCSPRSGDLSVYWYQQSLDQGLQFLIQYYNGEERAKGNILERFSAQQFPDLHSELNLSSLELGDSALYFCASSAIVGSYNEQFFGPGTRLTVL.

The V call is TRBV12-5, the J call TRBJ1-1; D is unresolved. CDR3 length equals 15 residues. The germline gives CDR1 LGHNT, CDR2 FRNRAP. V was cut by 0 bases and J by 3 bases, with 11 bases left in between. Written as DNA, the CDR3 is TGTGCTAGTGGTTTGGTAAGTGGAAGGGACACTGAAGCTTTCTTT. Residues: CASGLVSGRDTEAFF.